The rows below give T cell receptor beta chains drawn from one sample of a study of blood T cell repertoires in COVID-19. Assay: immunoSEQ multiplex PCR; the TCRdb copy retains only in-frame clones and omits some. Of 65,000 to 95,000 clones listed, approximately 89% are singletons. Sequenced sample: peripheral blood. The receptors here all came from an older man with active or convalescent COVID-19. The CDR3 runs from the conserved cysteine through the conserved F or W. A D gene is named only where the DNA matches it firmly. Part of the rows lack a size; the others show once, few, many or a class for expanded clones.

>.|TRBV7-2|.|TRBJ2-7
TGTGCCAGCAGTTATGGGCTAGGGGCCTACGAGCAGTACTTC
CASSYGLGAYEQYF
>.|TRBV5-4|.|TRBJ2-7
TGTGCCAGCAGCTTGGGATCAGGCTACGAGCAGTACTTC
CASSLGSGYEQYF
>few|TRBV9|.|TRBJ1-3
TGTGCCAGCAGTAGCGGAAATCCTGGAAACACCATATATTTT
CASSSGNPGNTIYF
>.|TRBV20-1|TRBD1|TRBJ2-7
TGCAGTGCTGGGACAGGCTACGAGCAGTACTTC
CSAGTGYEQYF
>.|TRBV6-2/TRBV6-3|.|TRBJ1-2
TGTGCCAGCAGTTCAGGGTCTTATGGCTACACCTTC
CASSSGSYGYTF
>.|TRBV10-2|.|TRBJ2-1
TGCGCCAGCAGTGATCCCGAAACTAAGCAGTTCTTC
CASSDPETKQFF
>.|TRBV19|TRBD2|TRBJ2-3
TGTGCCAGCCATTCGCGGGGGGTAGACAGAGTAGGTACGCAGTATTTT
CASHSRGVDRVGTQYF
>few|TRBV2|TRBD1|TRBJ1-6
TGTGCCAGCAAGCCCACAGGGGGCGGGTCACCCCTCCACTTT
CASKPTGGGSPLHF
>.|TRBV3-1/TRBV3-2|TRBD1|TRBJ2-5
TGTGCCAGCAGCACCCGGGACAGGGGTCAGCAAGAGACCCAGTACTTC
CASSTRDRGQQETQYF
>.|TRBV10-3|.|TRBJ2-7
TGTGCCATCAGTGACCCGCAGGGGGACTGGTACGAGCAGTACTTC
CAISDPQGDWYEQYF
>.|TRBV6-5|TRBD2|TRBJ2-5
TGTGCCAGCAGTTACGGTCTCGCGGGGGTGGAGACCCAGTACTTC
CASSYGLAGVETQYF
>.|TRBV7-9|TRBD1|TRBJ2-1
TGTGCCAGCAGCTTAGGTGGACAGGGTATCAATGAGCAGTTCTTC
CASSLGGQGINEQFF
>.|TRBV23-1|.|TRBJ2-2
TGCGCCAGCAGGCCCCGACAGGGAGGCACCGGGGAGCTGTTTTTT
CASRPRQGGTGELFF
>.|TRBV7-6|.|TRBJ2-4
TGTGCCAGCAGCTTCGGCGGGTTTGGGACCAAAAACATTCAGTACTTC
CASSFGGFGTKNIQYF
>.|TRBV7-9|.|TRBJ2-1
TGTGCCAGCAGCTTAAGCGGGACGAGGGGGGCCCATGAGCAGTTCTTC
CASSLSGTRGAHEQFF
>.|TRBV2|TRBD1|TRBJ1-5
TGTGCCAGCAGTTACTTGGACAGGTCGGGACAGCCCCAGCATTTT
CASSYLDRSGQPQHF
>.|TRBV6-4|.|TRBJ1-5
TGTGGGAGCTGCGTCCGGACGGGGAGATGCGGCAATCAGCCCCAGCATTTT
CGSCVRTGRCGNQPQHF
>.|TRBV30|.|TRBJ1-1
TGTGCCGGAACAGGCCCGGGAGGGAAGAACACTGAAGCTTTCTTT
CAGTGPGGKNTEAFF
>.|TRBV5-6|.|TRBJ1-1
TGTGCCAGCAGCTTGGCCGGGTCCCTCGCTGAAGCTTTCTTT
CASSLAGSLAEAFF
>.|TRBV7-2|.|TRBJ1-2
TGTGCCAGCAGCTTATTTGGCAGTGGTGACTATGGCTACACCTTC
CASSLFGSGDYGYTF
>.|TRBV21-1|.|TRBJ1-1
TGTGCCAGCAGCCCCCGATCTCGGAGTAATGGCGGGGCTTTCTTT
CASSPRSRSNGGAFF
>.|TRBV6-5|.|TRBJ1-5
TGTGCCAGCAGCCAGATCGCAGGGAGGGATCAGCCCCAGCATTTT
CASSQIAGRDQPQHF
>.|TRBV19|.|TRBJ2-2
TGTGCCAGTAGTTTCCTCGAACTACAGGGCCCCGGGGAGCTGTTTTTT
CASSFLELQGPGELFF
>.|TRBV13|.|TRBJ2-3
TGTGCCAGCAGCAGGGACTTCCTGACAGATACGCAGTATTTT
CASSRDFLTDTQYF
>.|TRBV5-1|TRBD1|TRBJ1-5
TGCGCCAGCAGCCCGGGACAGGGAGGAAGCAATCAGCCCCAGCATTTT
CASSPGQGGSNQPQHF
>.|TRBV9|.|TRBJ1-3
TGTGCCAGCAGCGTAACAGGGTTATCCTCTGGAAACACCATATATTTT
CASSVTGLSSGNTIYF
>.|TRBV5-4|.|TRBJ2-7
TGTGCCAGCAGTTTTAGCTCCTACGAGCAGTACTTC
CASSFSSYEQYF